Shown below are 30 T cell receptor beta chains from a single sample sequenced in a study of blood T cells in healthy people across ages. A J-beta primer mix and a sample-barcoded 5' primer were used in a second PCR of roughly 7 to 12 cycles. Via MiXCR, TCRdb re-called the 5' RACE reads, giving one row per CDR3 protein. The sample records 1.5 million to 2 million distinct CDR3 sequences, 49% being singletons. The material sequenced was blood. The receptors stem from a woman aged 40 to 50 in good health.

This clonotype was observed a few times. The chain carries TRBV6-2 or TRBV6-3 and TRBJ2-1; D not certain. V lost 2 bases, J lost 3 bases, and 11 bases lay in between. Germline CDR1 is MNHEY and CDR2 is SVGEGT. The CDR3 extends over 15 amino acids. The CDR3 loop is CASSYPRAGYNEQFF. The CDR3 nucleotides are TGTGCCAGCAGTTACCCTAGGGCAGGCTACAATGAGCAGTTCTTC.

There are a few counts of this clonotype. The V and J genes are TRBV6-1 and TRBJ2-7; no clear D. The CDR3 sequence is 13 residues long. V was trimmed by 1 base and J by 3 bases, leaving 7 bases between them. Looked up from germline, CDR1 is MNHNS and CDR2 is SASEGT. CDR3 in DNA: TGTGCCAGCAGTGAAGGCCATCTCTACGAGCAGTACTTC. Protein sequence: CASSEGHLYEQYF.

V gene TRBV10-3 combines with J gene TRBJ2-7; D remains ambiguous. Between the trimmed V and J ends, which lost 6 bases and 0 bases, there was a span of 9 bases. Germline assignment: CDR1 ENHRY and CDR2 SYGVKD. CDR3 size: 13 residues. CDR3 bases: TGTGCCATCAGGGACGGGTCCTCCTACGAGCAGTACTTC. This translates into CAIRDGSSYEQYF.

This clonotype has just a few counts. The rearrangement uses TRBV7-8 and TRBJ2-7; TRBD1 is a possible D gene (6 bases). Trimming stripped 4 bases from V and 3 bases from J, with 28 bases between. The CDR3 runs 19 residues. Germline V gene sequence: CDR1 SGHVS, CDR2 FQNEAQ. This CDR3 reads CASSSVYPGDALNYYEQYF. CDR3 coding DNA: TGTGCCAGCAGCTCAGTTTACCCAGGGGATGCCCTCAACTACTACGAGCAGTACTTC.

This clonotype was counted only a few times. The J gene is TRBJ2-5, the V gene TRBV27; D might be TRBD1 (5 bases). Judging by the DNA end, TRBJ2-7 fits better; the J call may be wrong. The CDR3 totals 13 residues. Germline CDR1 and CDR2: MNHEY and SMNVEV (reference sequence). Here the CDR3 DNA reads TGTGCCAGCAGTTTGACAGTGGAGTACGAGCAGTACTTC. Its translation: CASSLTVEYEQYF.

The chain combines TRBV7-9 with TRBJ2-5; D not certain. The CDR3 totals 14 residues. Germline loops: CDR1 SEHNR, CDR2 FQNEAQ (reference sequence). The germline V and J ends were trimmed by 1 base and 5 bases, with 11 bases remaining between them. DNA of the CDR3: TGTGCCAGCAGCTTAGGCCCGAATGGGGAGACCCAGTACTTC. It yields the protein CASSLGPNGETQYF. Full variable domain (missing parts from reference TRBV7-9 and TRBJ2-5): DTGVSQNPRHKITKRGQNVTFRCDPISEHNRLYWYRQTLGQGPEFLTYFQNEAQLEKSRLLSDRFSAERPKGSFSTLEIQRTEQGDSAMYLCASSLGPNGETQYFGPGTRLLVL.

The CDR3, as DNA: TGCAGTGCTAGAACTGGGACAGGGTTAAATCAGCCCCAGCATTTT. Protein: CSARTGTGLNQPQHF. The chain has TRBV20-1 and TRBJ1-5, with 9 nucleotides matching TRBD1. The trim removed 2 bases at V and 4 bases at J, leaving 6 bases unmatched. The CDR3 covers 15 residues. Per germline, CDR1 DFQATT and CDR2 SNEGSKA (reference sequence).

CDR3 nucleotide sequence: TGTGCCAGCAGCTTGGCTGGCCCGATGAACACTGAAGCTTTCTTT. This codes for CASSLAGPMNTEAFF. The chain uses TRBV5-4 and TRBJ1-1; D uncertain. The CDR3 consists of 15 residues. Per germline, CDR1 SGHNT and CDR2 YYREEE (reference sequence). V lost 0 bases and J lost 0, with 9 bases in between.

The CDR3 DNA is TGTGCCAGCAATGGTGCACAAACCTACGAGCAGTACTTC. Residues: CASNGAQTYEQYF. The chain uses TRBV28 and TRBJ2-7; no definite D call. The germline CDR1 and CDR2 sequences are MDHEN and SYDVKM. This CDR3 comprises 13 residues. Trimming removed 7 bases at V and 2 bases at J, with 12 bases between.

This clonotype occurred once. V is TRBV27 and J is TRBJ2-4, with TRBD2 as a possible D gene (5 bases). The CDR3 extends over 12 amino acids. In germline, CDR1 is MNHEY, CDR2 SMNVEV (reference sequence). The V end was cut by 6 bases, the J end by 13 bases, with 16 bases between. The DNA of the CDR3 is TGTGCCAGCAGGCCGACTATGACCGCCCAGTACTTC. Its protein is CASRPTMTAQYF.

The chain combines TRBV6-2 or TRBV6-3 with TRBJ2-7, with 7 positions matching TRBD2. V lost 2 bases and J lost 10; bases outside the gene matches: 2. The CDR3 is made up of 11 amino acids. Per the germline V gene, CDR1 is MNHEY and CDR2 is SVGEGT. The CDR3 sequence: CASSYGTNQYF. CDR3 coding DNA: TGTGCCAGCAGTTACGGGACTAACCAGTACTTC.

This clonotype was seen a few times. The genes are TRBV4-3 and TRBJ1-5; 7 bases are shared with TRBD1. Trimming took 0 bases from V and 7 from J; bases not matched to a gene: 6. There are 15 residues in the CDR3. Germline CDR1 and CDR2: LGHNA and YSLEER. CDR3: CASSQERGGGQPQHF. The CDR3 DNA is TGCGCCAGCAGCCAAGAAAGAGGGGGCGGACAGCCCCAGCATTTT.

On this clonotype: One end of the junction does not line up with germline, which may come from a read error. The chain employs TRBV15 and TRBJ2-1; 9 nucleotides line up with TRBD1. This CDR3 is built from 12 residues. Per germline, CDR1 LNHNV and CDR2 YYDKDF (reference sequence). The CDR3 DNA is TGTGCCACCAGCCGAGACAGGGGGTTAAAGTTCTTC. It specifies CATSRDRGLKFF.

This clonotype was detected a few times. This chain uses TRBV27 with TRBJ1-2, with 9 bases lining up with TRBD1. CDR1 is MNHEY, CDR2 SMNVEV, per germline (reference sequence). Trimming removed 8 bases from V and 4 bases from J; junction bases left unmatched: 5. The CDR3 contains 13 residues. The CDR3 bases are TGTGCCAGCGGATACAGGGGGCCCTATGGCTACACCTTC. It yields the protein CASGYRGPYGYTF.

The V and J genes are TRBV5-1 and TRBJ2-1; no firm D call. The V end lost 2 bases, the J end lost 7 bases, and 13 bases lay between the germline ends. This CDR3 has 14 residues. Germline loops: CDR1 SGHRS, CDR2 YFSETQ. CDR3 loop: CASSFTGLENEQFF. CDR3 DNA sequence: TGCGCCAGCAGCTTTACGGGCTTGGAGAATGAGCAGTTCTTC.

This clonotype occurred a few times. V is TRBV20-1 and J is TRBJ2-1; TRBD2 matches at 8 bases. Per the germline V gene, CDR1 is DFQATT and CDR2 is SNEGSKA (reference sequence). Trimming took 4 bases from V and 5 from J; bases not matched to a gene: 13. The CDR3 sequence is 16 residues long. The CDR3 DNA sequence: TGCAGTGCTAATCCCCGGGGGCGGGGGGTTAACAATGAGCAGTTCTTC. This codes for CSANPRGRGVNNEQFF.

The J gene is TRBJ2-3, the V gene TRBV7-2; TRBD1 matches 9 bases. CDR1 and CDR2 from the germline V gene are SGHTA and FQGNSA. The ends lost 6 bases at V and 6 bases at J; junction bases unmatched: 19. CDR3 size: 18 residues. This CDR3 is CASSSGTGFVGFGDTQYF. The CDR3, as DNA: TGTGCCAGCAGTTCCGGGACAGGGTTCGTTGGCTTCGGGGATACGCAGTATTTT.

The V gene is TRBV20-1, the J gene TRBJ1-2; a weak D match, TRBD1 (6 bases). Germline CDR1 reads DFQATT; CDR2 reads SNEGSKA (reference sequence). The V end was cut by 3 bases, the J end by 8 bases, with 13 bases between. The CDR3 has 12 amino acids. The CDR3 spells CSASAGEDGYTF. Written as DNA, the CDR3 is TGCAGTGCTAGCGCAGGGGAGGACGGCTACACCTTC.

The chain is built from TRBV7-2 and TRBJ2-1, with TRBD1 matching over 8 bases. Germline V gene lookup returns CDR1 SGHTA and CDR2 FQGNSA. CDR3 length: 15 amino acids. V lost 1 base to trimming and J lost 6 bases; unmatched junction nucleotides: 5. The CDR3 DNA reads as TGTGCCAGCAGCTTAGTCAGGGGGCTGAGCAATGAGCAGTTCTTC. It is translated as CASSLVRGLSNEQFF.

This clonotype has at least ten counts. The chain recombines TRBV29-1 with TRBJ2-1; either TRBD1 or TRBD2 may fit D (5 bases each). Trimming removed 4 bases at V and 7 bases at J, with 5 bases between. The CDR3 totals 10 residues. Germline CDR1 SQVTM, CDR2 ANQGSEA. The CDR3 region is CSVGGNEQFF. The CDR3 coding sequence is TGCAGCGTTGGGGGGAATGAGCAGTTCTTC.

This clonotype was seen a few times. The gene calls are TRBV6-1 and TRBJ1-4; unclear D gene. CDR1 and CDR2 from the germline V gene are MNHNS and SASEGT. CDR3 length equals 12 residues. V gave up 6 bases and J gave up 7 bases, with 9 bases separating them. The CDR3 DNA sequence: TGTGCCAGCAGCGTGGCTGGTGAAAAACTGTTTTTT. Residues: CASSVAGEKLFF.

V is TRBV7-3 and J is TRBJ2-1; 7 bases are a match to TRBD2. V lost 8 bases to trimming and J lost 11 bases; unmatched junction nucleotides: 6. Germline V CDR1 and CDR2: SGHTA, FQGTGA. This CDR3 comprises 11 residues. The DNA of the CDR3 is TGTGCCAGCGGGGGGGGGAGTCAGCAGTTCTTC. This codes for CASGGGSQQFF. The whole variable domain, filled in from reference TRBV7-3 and TRBJ2-1, reads GAGVSQTPSNKVTEKGKYVELRCDPISGHTALYWYRQSLGQGPEFLIYFQGTGAADDSGLPNDRFFAVRPEGSVSTLKIQRTERGDSAVYLCASGGGSQQFFGPGTRLTVL.

This clonotype was recorded a few times. This rearrangement joins TRBV7-2 to TRBJ2-5, with 9 bases identical to TRBD2. The CDR3 length is 14 residues. CDR1 is SGHTA, CDR2 FQGNSA, per germline. CDR3: CAWRLAGSQETQYF. The DNA of the CDR3 is TGTGCTTGGAGGCTAGCGGGGAGCCAAGAGACCCAGTACTTC.

The table lists this clonotype with a few counts. The V gene is TRBV5-1, the J gene TRBJ2-7; unclear D gene. In germline, CDR1 is SGHRS, CDR2 YFSETQ. This CDR3 has 15 residues. Deletions cut 4 bases from V and 1 base from J, with 15 bases between. This chain's CDR3 is CASSHGPFSSYEQYF. As DNA, the CDR3 is TGCGCCAGCAGCCACGGACCTTTTTCTTCCTACGAGCAGTACTTC. The full variable domain, with the rest looked up from reference TRBV5-1 and TRBJ2-7, is KAGVTQTPRYLIKTRGQQVTLSCSPISGHRSVSWYQQTPGQGLQFLFEYFSETQRNKGNFPGRFSGRQFSNSRSEMNVSTLELGDSALYLCASSHGPFSSYEQYFGPGTRLTVT.

This clonotype occurred a few times. The chain joins TRBV12-3 or TRBV12-4 to TRBJ2-5; D may be TRBD2 (7 bases). The J call may be faulty, since TRBJ2-7 better matches the DNA end. The CDR3 runs 14 residues. CDR3 sequence reads: CASSKGREGGEQYF. In DNA, the CDR3 is TGTGCCAGCTCTAAGGGGAGGGAAGGGGGCGAGCAGTACTTC.

This clonotype was detected a few times. The gene calls are TRBV4-3 and TRBJ2-1; possibly TRBD2 for D (5 bases). The CDR3 covers 14 residues. Trimming stripped 1 base from V and 5 bases from J, with 9 bases between. Germline values: CDR1 LGHNA, CDR2 YSLEER. CDR3 nucleotides: TGCGCCAGCAGCCAAGTGTCCGGGGACAATGAGCAGTTCTTC. Protein product: CASSQVSGDNEQFF.

The CDR3 sequence: CASTGRGVVNEQFF. The CDR3 DNA sequence: TGTGCCAGCACGGGGAGGGGGGTAGTCAATGAGCAGTTCTTC. The rearrangement uses TRBV6-5 and TRBJ2-1; D is perhaps TRBD2 (7 bases). In germline, CDR1 is MNHEY, CDR2 SVGAGI. V was shortened by 7 bases and J by 6 bases, with 16 bases between the two germline ends. CDR3 size: 14 residues.

The chain couples TRBV25-1 to TRBJ2-1; 8 positions match TRBD1. Germline CDR1 MGHDK, CDR2 SYGVNS. The CDR3 is 15 amino acids. Losses at the gene ends were 6 bases for V and 13 bases for J; bases not matched to a gene: 17. In DNA, the CDR3 is TGTGCCAGCAGCCAGGACAGGGTAGAACAAGAGACCCAGTTCTTC. Translating gives CASSQDRVEQETQFF.

This clonotype was picked up a small number of times. The rearrangement joins TRBV7-2 to TRBJ2-5, with 12 bases lining up with TRBD1. The CDR3 extends over 16 amino acids. CDR1 and CDR2 (germline): SGHTA, FQGNSA. V lost 4 bases and J lost 4; bases outside the gene matches: 7. DNA of the CDR3: TGTGCCAGCAGCTCGGGACAGGGGGCAATCCCAGAGACCCAGTACTTC. Protein product: CASSSGQGAIPETQYF.

This clonotype was seen more than once but under ten times. This chain links TRBV5-1 with TRBJ2-1, with D tentatively TRBD1 (5 bases). Germline V gives CDR1 SGHRS, CDR2 YFSETQ. The CDR3 is made up of 14 amino acids. The ends were cut back, 4 bases at V and 3 bases at J, with 11 bases in the middle. CDR3 coding DNA: TGCGCCAGCAGCCCCATGACAGTCTACAATGAGCAGTTCTTC. Residues: CASSPMTVYNEQFF.